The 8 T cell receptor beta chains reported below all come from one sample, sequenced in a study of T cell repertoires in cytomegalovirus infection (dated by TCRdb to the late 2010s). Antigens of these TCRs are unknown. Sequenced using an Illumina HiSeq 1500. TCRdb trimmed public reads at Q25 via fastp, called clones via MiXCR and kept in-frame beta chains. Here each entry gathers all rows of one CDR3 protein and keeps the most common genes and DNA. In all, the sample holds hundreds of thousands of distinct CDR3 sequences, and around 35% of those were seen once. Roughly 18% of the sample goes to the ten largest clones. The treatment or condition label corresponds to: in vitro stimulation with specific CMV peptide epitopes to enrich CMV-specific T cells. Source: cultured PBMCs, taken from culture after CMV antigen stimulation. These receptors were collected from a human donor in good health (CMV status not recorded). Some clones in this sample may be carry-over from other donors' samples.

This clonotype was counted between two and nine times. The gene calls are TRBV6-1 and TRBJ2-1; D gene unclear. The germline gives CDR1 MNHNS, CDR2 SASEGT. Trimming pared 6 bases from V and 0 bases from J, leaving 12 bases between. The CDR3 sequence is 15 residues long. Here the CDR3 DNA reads TGTGCCAGCAGGGTAAGCCCGAACTCCTACAATGAGCAGTTCTTC. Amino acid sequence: CASRVSPNSYNEQFF.

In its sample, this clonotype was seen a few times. The CDR3 protein is CASSPGQTRTYYEQYF. CDR3 nucleotide sequence: TGCGCCAGCAGCCCGGGACAGACAAGAACTTACTACGAGCAGTACTTC. The chain couples TRBV4-1 to TRBJ2-7, with 7 bases aligning to TRBD1. V shed 4 bases and J 3 bases; nucleotides not matched to a gene: 12. This CDR3 has 16 amino acids. The germline V gene encodes CDR1 MGHRA and CDR2 YSYEKL.

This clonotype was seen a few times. The CDR3 coding sequence is TGCAGCGTTGGAGAGCAGTCTCGCTACACCTTC. Protein: CSVGEQSRYTF. The rearrangement links TRBV29-1 to TRBJ1-2; D gene uncertain. CDR3 length equals 11 residues. Per the germline V gene, CDR1 is SQVTM and CDR2 is ANQGSEA. The germline V and J ends were trimmed by 4 bases and 9 bases, with 12 bases remaining between them.

This chain's CDR3 is CSALRQGRGPDTQYF. The CDR3, as DNA: TGCAGTGCTCTCCGACAGGGACGGGGTCCAGATACGCAGTATTTT. The chain employs TRBV20-1 and TRBJ2-3, with 7 positions matching TRBD1. Germline trimming cut 5 bases from V and 4 bases from J; bases unmatched to any gene: 12. There are 15 residues in the CDR3. The germline V gene encodes CDR1 DFQATT and CDR2 SNEGSKA (reference sequence).

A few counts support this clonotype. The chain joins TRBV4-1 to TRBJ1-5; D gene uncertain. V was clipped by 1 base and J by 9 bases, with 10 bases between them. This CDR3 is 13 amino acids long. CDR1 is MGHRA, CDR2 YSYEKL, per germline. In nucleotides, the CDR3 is TGCGCCAGCAGCCAAGTTGGCCAATTGCCCCAGCATTTT. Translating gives CASSQVGQLPQHF.

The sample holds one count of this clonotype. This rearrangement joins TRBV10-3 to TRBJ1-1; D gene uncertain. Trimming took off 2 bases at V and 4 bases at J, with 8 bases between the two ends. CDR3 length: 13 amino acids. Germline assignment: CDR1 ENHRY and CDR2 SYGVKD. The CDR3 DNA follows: TGTGCCATCAGTGAGCCCTCTCGCACTGAAGCTTTCTTT. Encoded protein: CAISEPSRTEAFF.

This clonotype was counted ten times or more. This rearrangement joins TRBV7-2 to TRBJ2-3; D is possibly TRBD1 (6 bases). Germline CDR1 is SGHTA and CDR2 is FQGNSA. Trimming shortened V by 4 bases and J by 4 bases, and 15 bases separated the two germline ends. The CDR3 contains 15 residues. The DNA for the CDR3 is TGTGCCAGCAGCTCGGTACTAACAGGGTCAGATACGCAGTATTTT. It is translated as CASSSVLTGSDTQYF.

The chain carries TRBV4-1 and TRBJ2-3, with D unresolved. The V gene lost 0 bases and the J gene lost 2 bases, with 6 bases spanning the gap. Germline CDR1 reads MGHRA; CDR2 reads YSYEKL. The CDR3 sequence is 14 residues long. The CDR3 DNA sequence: TGCGCCAGCAGCCAAGATCCCACCACAGATACGCAGTATTTT. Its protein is CASSQDPTTDTQYF.